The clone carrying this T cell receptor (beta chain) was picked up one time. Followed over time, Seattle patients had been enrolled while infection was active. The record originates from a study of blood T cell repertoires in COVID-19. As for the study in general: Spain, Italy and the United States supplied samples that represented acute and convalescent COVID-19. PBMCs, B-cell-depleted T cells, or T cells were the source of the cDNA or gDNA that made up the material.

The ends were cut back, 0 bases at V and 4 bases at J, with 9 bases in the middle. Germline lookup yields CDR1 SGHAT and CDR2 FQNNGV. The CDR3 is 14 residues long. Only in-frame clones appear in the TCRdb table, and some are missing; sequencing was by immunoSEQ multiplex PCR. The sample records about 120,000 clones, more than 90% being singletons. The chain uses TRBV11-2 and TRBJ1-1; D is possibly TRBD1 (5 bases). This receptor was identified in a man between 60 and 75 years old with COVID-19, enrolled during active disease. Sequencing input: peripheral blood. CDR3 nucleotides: TGTGCCAGCAGCTTAGAGGGGCTGCTCACTGAAGCTTTCTTT. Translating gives CASSLEGLLTEAFF.